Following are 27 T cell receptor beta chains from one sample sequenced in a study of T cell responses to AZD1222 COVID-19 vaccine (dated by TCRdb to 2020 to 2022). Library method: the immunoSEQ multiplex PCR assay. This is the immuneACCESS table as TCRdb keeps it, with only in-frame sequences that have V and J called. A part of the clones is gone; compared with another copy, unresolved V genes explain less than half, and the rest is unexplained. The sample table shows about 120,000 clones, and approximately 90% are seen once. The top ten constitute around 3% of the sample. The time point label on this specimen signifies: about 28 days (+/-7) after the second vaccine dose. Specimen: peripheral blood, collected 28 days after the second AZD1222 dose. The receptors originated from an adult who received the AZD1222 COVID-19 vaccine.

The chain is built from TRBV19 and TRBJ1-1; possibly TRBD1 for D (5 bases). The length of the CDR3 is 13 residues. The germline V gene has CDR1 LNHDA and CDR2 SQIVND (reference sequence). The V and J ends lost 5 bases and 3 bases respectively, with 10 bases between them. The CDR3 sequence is CASSPGWDTEAFF. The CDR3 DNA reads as TGTGCCAGTAGTCCAGGGTGGGACACTGAAGCTTTCTTT.

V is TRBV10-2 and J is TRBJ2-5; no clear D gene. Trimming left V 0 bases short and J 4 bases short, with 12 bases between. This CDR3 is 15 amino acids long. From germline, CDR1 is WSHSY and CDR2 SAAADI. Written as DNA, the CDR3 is TGCGCCAGCAGTGAGTCAGGCAAATACCTAGAGACCCAGTACTTC. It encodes CASSESGKYLETQYF.

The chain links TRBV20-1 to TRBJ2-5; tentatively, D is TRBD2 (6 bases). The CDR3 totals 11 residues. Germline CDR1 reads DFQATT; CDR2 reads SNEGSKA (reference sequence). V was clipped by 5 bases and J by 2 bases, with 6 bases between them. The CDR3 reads CSAGLQETQYF. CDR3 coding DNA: TGCAGTGCTGGACTACAAGAGACCCAGTACTTC.

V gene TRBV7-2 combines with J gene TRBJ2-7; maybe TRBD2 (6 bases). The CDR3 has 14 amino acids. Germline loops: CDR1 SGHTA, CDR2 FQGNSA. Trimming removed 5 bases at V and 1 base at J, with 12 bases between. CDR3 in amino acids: CASSPDGGSYEQYF. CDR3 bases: TGTGCCAGCAGCCCAGACGGGGGATCCTACGAGCAGTACTTC.

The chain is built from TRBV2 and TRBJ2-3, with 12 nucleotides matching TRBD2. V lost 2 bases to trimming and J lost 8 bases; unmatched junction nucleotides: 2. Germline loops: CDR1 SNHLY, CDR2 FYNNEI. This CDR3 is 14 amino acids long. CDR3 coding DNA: TGTGCCAGCAGTGAAAAACTAGCGGGGGGTACGCAGTATTTT. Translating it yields CASSEKLAGGTQYF.

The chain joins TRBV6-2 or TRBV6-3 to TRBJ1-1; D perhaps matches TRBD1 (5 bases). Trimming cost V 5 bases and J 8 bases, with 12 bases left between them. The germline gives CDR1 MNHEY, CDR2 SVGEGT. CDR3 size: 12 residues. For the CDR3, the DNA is TGTGCCAGCAGTACGAGTTGGGGCGAAGCTTTCTTT. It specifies CASSTSWGEAFF.

This CDR3 reads CASSYSIENQSYEQYF. CDR3 DNA sequence: TGTGCCAGCAGTTACTCGATCGAGAATCAATCCTACGAGCAGTACTTC. The V gene is TRBV6-2 or TRBV6-3, the J gene TRBJ2-7; no clear D gene. V dropped 0 bases and J dropped 1 base, with 13 bases sitting between them. The CDR3 consists of 16 residues. Germline values: CDR1 MNHEY, CDR2 SVGEGT.

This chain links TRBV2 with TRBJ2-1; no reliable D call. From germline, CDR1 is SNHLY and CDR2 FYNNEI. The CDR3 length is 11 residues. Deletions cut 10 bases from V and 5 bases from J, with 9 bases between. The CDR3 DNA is TGTGCCACCACGAGGAACAATGAGCAGTTCTTC. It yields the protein CATTRNNEQFF.

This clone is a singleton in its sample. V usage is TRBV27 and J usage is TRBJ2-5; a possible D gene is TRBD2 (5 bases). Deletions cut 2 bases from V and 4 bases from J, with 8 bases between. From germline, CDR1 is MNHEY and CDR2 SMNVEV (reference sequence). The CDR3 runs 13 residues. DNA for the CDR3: TGTGCCAGCAGTTTAACGAGCGGAGAGACCCAGTACTTC. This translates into CASSLTSGETQYF.

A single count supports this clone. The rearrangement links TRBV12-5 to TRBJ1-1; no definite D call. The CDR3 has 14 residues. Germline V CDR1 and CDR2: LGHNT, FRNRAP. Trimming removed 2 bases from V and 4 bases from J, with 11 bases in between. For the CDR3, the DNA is TGTGCTAGTGGTTTGACGGGCCTCGGCACTGAAGCTTTCTTT. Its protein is CASGLTGLGTEAFF.

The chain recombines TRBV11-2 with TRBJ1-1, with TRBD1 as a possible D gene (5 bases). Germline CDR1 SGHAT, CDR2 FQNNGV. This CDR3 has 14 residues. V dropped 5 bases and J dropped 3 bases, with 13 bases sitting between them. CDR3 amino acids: CASSPQGGYTEAFF. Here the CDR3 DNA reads TGTGCCAGCAGCCCCCAGGGCGGGTACACTGAAGCTTTCTTT.

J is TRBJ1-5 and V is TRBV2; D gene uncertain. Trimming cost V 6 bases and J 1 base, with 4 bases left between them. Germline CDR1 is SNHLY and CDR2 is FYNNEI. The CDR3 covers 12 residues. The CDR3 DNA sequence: TGTGCCAGCAGACGAAGCAATCAGCCCCAGCATTTT. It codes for CASRRSNQPQHF.

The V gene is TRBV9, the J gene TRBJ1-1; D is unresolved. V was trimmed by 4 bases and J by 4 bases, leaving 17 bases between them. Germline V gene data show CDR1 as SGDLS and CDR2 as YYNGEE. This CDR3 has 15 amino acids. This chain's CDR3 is CASSPGLGIGTEAFF. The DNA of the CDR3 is TGTGCCAGCAGCCCTGGCTTGGGAATTGGCACTGAAGCTTTCTTT.

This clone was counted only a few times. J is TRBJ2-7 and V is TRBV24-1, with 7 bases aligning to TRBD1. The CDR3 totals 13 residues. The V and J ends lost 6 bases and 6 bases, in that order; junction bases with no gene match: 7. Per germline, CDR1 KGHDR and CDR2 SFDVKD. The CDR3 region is CATSRQGSVEQYF. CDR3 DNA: TGTGCCACCAGTAGACAGGGTTCAGTCGAGCAGTACTTC.

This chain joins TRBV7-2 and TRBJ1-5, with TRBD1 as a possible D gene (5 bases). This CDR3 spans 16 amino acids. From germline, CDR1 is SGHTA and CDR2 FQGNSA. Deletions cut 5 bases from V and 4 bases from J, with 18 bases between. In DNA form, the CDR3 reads TGTGCCAGCAGCCTCTATGGGGCAGGGAAAAATCAGCCCCAGCATTTT. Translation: CASSLYGAGKNQPQHF.

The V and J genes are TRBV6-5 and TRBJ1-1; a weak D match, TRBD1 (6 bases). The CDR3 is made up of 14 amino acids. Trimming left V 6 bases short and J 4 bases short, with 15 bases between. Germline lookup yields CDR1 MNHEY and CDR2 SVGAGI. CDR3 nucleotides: TGTGCCAGCAGCTTACAGGGTTGGGGCACTGAAGCTTTCTTT. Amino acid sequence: CASSLQGWGTEAFF.

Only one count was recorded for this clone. The CDR3: CASSQDQFGDTEAFF. CDR3 DNA sequence: TGCGCCAGCAGCCAAGATCAATTTGGGGACACTGAAGCTTTCTTT. J is TRBJ1-1 and V is TRBV4-3; D unclear. This CDR3 has 15 residues. The germline V gene encodes CDR1 LGHNA and CDR2 YSLEER. Trimming shortened V by 0 bases and J by 3 bases, and 11 bases separated the two germline ends.

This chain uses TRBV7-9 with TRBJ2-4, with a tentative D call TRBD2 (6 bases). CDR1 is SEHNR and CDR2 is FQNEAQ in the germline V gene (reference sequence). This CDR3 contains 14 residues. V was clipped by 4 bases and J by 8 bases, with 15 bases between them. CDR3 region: CASSWNPGGDIQYF. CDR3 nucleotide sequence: TGTGCCAGCAGCTGGAATCCCGGAGGGGACATTCAGTACTTC.

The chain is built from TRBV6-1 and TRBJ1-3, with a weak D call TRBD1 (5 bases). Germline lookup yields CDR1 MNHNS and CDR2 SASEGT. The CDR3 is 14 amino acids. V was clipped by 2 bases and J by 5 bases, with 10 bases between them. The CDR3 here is CASSERGARNTIYF. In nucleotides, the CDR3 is TGTGCCAGCAGTGAACGGGGCGCGAGAAACACCATATATTTT.

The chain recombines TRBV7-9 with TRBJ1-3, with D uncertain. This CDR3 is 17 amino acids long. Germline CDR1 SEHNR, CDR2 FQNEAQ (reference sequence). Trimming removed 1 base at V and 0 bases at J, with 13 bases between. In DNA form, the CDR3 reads TGTGCCAGCAGCTTAGTCCCCCGAGTTGACTCTGGAAACACCATATATTTT. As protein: CASSLVPRVDSGNTIYF. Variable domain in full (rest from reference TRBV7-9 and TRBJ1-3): DTGVSQNPRHKITKRGQNVTFRCDPISEHNRLYWYRQTLGQGPEFLTYFQNEAQLEKSRLLSDRFSAERPKGSFSTLEIQRTEQGDSAMYLCASSLVPRVDSGNTIYFGEGSWLTVV.

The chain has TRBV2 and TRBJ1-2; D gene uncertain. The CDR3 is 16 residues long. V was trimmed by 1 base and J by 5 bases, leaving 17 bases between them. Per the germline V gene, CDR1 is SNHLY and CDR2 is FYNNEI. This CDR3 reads CASSEEGGPKSYGYTF. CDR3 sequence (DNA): TGTGCCAGCAGTGAAGAGGGTGGCCCGAAAAGTTATGGCTACACCTTC.

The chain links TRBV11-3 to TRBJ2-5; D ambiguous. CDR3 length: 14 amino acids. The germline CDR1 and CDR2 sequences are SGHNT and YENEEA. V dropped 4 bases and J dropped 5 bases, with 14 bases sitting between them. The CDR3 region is CASSSDRLTETQYF. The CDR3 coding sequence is TGTGCCAGCAGCTCTGATCGGCTGACGGAGACCCAGTACTTC. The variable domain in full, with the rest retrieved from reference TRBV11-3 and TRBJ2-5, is EAGVVQSPRYKIIEKKQPVAFWCNPISGHNTLYWYLQNLGQGPELLIRYENEEAVDDSQLPKDRFSAERLKGVDSTLKIQPAELGDSAVYLCASSSDRLTETQYFGPGTRLLVL.

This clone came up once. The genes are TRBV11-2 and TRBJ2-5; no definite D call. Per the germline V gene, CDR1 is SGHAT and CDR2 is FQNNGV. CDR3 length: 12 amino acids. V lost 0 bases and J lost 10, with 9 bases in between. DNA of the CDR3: TGTGCCAGCAGCTTAGAGGCGACTGGCCAGTACTTC. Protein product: CASSLEATGQYF.

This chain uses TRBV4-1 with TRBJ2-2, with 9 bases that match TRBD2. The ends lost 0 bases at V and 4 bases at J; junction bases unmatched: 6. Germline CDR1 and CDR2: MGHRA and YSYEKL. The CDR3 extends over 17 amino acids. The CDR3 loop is CASSQERAGGPTGELFF. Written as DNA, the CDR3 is TGCGCCAGCAGCCAAGAAAGGGCGGGGGGGCCCACCGGGGAGCTGTTTTTT.

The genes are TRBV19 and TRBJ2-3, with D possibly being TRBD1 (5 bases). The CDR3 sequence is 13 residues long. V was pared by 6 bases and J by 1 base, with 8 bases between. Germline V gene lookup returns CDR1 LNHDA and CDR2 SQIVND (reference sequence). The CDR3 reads CASRVRGTDTQYF. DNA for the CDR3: TGTGCCAGTAGGGTCAGGGGCACAGATACGCAGTATTTT.

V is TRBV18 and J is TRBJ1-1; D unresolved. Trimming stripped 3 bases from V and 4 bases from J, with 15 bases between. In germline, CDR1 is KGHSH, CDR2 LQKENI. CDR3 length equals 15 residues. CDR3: CASSPSQAQSTEAFF. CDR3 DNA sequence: TGTGCCAGCTCACCCTCGCAGGCCCAGAGCACTGAAGCTTTCTTT.

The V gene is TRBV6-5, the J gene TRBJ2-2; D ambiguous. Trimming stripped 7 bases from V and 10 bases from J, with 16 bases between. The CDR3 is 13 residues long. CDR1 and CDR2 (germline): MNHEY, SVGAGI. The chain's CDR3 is CASTEPGPKELFF. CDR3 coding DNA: TGTGCCAGCACCGAACCCGGGCCCAAGGAGCTGTTTTTT.